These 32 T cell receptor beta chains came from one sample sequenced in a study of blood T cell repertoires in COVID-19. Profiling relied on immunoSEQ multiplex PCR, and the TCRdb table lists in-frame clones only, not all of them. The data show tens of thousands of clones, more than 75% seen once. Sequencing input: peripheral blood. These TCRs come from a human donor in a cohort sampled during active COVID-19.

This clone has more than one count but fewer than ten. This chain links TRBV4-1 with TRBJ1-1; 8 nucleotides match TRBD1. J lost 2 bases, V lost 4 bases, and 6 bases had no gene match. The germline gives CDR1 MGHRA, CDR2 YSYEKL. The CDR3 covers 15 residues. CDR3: CASSLGGQGNTEAFF. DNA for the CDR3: TGCGCCAGCAGCCTCGGTGGACAGGGTAACACTGAAGCTTTCTTT.

CDR3 residues: CASSPTAGGPYNEQFF. The CDR3 DNA is TGTGCCAGCAGCCCCACCGCGGGAGGCCCGTACAATGAGCAGTTCTTC. This chain connects TRBV6-4 to TRBJ2-1; 8 bases line up with TRBD2. The CDR3 is 16 amino acids. From germline, CDR1 is MRHNA and CDR2 SNTAGT. V gave up 6 bases and J gave up 4 bases; unmatched junction bases: 11.

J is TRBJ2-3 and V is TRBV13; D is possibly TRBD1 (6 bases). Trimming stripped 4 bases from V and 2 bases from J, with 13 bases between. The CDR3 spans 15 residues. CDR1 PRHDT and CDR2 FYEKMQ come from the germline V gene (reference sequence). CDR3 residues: CASSYDRTATDTQYF. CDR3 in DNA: TGTGCCAGCAGCTACGATCGGACAGCCACAGATACGCAGTATTTT.

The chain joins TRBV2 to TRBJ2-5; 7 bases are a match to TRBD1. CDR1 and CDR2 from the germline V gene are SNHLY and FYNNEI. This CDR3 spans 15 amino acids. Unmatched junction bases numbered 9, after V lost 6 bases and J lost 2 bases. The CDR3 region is CASRWQGVSQETQYF. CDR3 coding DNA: TGTGCCAGCAGGTGGCAGGGGGTCTCTCAAGAGACCCAGTACTTC.

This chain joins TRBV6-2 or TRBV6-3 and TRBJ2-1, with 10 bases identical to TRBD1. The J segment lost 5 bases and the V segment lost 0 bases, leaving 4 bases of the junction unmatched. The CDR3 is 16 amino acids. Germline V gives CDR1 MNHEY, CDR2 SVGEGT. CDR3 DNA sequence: TGTGCCAGCAGTTACTCCGGACAGGGGGGGGACAATGAGCAGTTCTTC. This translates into CASSYSGQGGDNEQFF.

CDR3 DNA sequence: TGTGCCAGCAGGCCGATACTAGCGGGAGTTGACAATGAGCAGTTCTTC. Translated, it gives CASRPILAGVDNEQFF. The V call is TRBV25-1, the J call TRBJ2-1; TRBD2 matches at 11 bases. This CDR3 is 16 amino acids long. Per germline, CDR1 MGHDK and CDR2 SYGVNS. J was trimmed by 5 bases and V by 6 bases; bases with no gene match: 9.

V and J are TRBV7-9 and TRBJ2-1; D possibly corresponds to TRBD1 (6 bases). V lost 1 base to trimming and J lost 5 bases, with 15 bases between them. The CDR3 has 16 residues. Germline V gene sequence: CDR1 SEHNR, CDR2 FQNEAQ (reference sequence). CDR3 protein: CASSLGWGPPHNEQFF. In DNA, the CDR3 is TGTGCCAGCAGCTTAGGGTGGGGGCCGCCTCACAATGAGCAGTTCTTC.

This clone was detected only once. The CDR3 loop reads CASSLDRAGNTIYF. The DNA of the CDR3 is TGTGCCAGCAGCTTGGACAGGGCTGGAAACACCATATATTTT. The J gene is TRBJ1-3, the V gene TRBV5-8; tentatively, D is TRBD1 (6 bases). V was shortened by 0 bases and J by 2 bases, with 6 bases between the two germline ends. The germline gives CDR1 SGHTS, CDR2 YDEGEE. The CDR3 runs 14 residues.

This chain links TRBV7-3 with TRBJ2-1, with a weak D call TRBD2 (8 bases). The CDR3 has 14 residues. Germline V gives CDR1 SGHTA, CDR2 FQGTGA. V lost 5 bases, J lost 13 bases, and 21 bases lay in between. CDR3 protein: CASSPGGLVGKQFF. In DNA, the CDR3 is TGTGCCAGCAGCCCAGGGGGACTAGTTGGGAAACAGTTCTTC.

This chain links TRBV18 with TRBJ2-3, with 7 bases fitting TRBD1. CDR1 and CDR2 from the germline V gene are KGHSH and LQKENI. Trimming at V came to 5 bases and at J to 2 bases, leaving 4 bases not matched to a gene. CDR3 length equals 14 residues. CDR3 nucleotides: TGTGCCAGCTCAAGGGACAGCCACACAGATACGCAGTATTTT. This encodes CASSRDSHTDTQYF.

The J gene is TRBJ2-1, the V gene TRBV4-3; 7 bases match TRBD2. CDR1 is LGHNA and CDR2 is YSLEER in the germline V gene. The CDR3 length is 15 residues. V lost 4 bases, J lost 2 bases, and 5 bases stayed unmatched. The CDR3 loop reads CASSRAGSPYNEQFF. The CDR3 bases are TGCGCCAGCAGCCGAGCGGGATCCCCCTACAATGAGCAGTTCTTC.

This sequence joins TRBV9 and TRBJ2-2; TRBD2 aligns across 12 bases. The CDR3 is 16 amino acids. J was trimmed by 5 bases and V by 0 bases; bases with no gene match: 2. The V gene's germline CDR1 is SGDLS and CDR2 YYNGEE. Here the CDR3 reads CASSVEGLAGTGELFF. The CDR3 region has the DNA TGTGCCAGCAGCGTAGAAGGACTAGCGGGAACCGGGGAGCTGTTTTTT.

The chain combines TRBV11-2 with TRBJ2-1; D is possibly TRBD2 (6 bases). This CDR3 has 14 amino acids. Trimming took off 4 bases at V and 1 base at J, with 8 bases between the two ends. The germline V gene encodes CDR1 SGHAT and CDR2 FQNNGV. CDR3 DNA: TGTGCCAGCAGCTGGGAGGCTTCCTACAATGAGCAGTTCTTC. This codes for CASSWEASYNEQFF. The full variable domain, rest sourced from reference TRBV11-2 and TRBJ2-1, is EAGVAQSPRYKIIEKRQSVAFWCNPISGHATLYWYQQILGQGPKLLIQFQNNGVVDDSQLPKDRFSAERLKGVDSTLKIQPAKLEDSAVYLCASSWEASYNEQFFGPGTRLTVL.

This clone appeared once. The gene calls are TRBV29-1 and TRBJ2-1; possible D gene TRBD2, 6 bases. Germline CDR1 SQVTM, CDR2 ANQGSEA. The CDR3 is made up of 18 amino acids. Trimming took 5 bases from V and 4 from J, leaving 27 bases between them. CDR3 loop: CSVHTGTSHRVLYNEQFF. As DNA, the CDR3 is TGCAGCGTTCATACCGGGACTTCTCACCGGGTCCTATACAATGAGCAGTTCTTC.

CDR3 sequence: CASSASRGTYYEQYF. Here the CDR3 DNA reads TGTGCCAGCAGCGCGTCCAGGGGCACCTACTACGAGCAGTACTTC. This chain links TRBV7-9 with TRBJ2-7; D might be TRBD1 (6 bases). V shed 5 bases and J shed 3 bases, with 17 bases lying between them. The CDR3 has 15 residues. Germline V CDR1 and CDR2: SEHNR, FQNEAQ (reference sequence).

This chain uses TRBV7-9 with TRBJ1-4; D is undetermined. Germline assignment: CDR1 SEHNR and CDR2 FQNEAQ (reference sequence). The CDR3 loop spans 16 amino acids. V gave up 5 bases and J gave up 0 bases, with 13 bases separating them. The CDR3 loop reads CASSPRSGTTNEKLFF. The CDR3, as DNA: TGTGCCAGCAGCCCGAGATCCGGGACAACTAATGAAAAACTGTTTTTT. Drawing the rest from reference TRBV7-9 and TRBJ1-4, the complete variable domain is DTGVSQNPRHKITKRGQNVTFRCDPISEHNRLYWYRQTLGQGPEFLTYFQNEAQLEKSRLLSDRFSAERPKGSFSTLEIQRTEQGDSAMYLCASSPRSGTTNEKLFFGSGTQLSVL.

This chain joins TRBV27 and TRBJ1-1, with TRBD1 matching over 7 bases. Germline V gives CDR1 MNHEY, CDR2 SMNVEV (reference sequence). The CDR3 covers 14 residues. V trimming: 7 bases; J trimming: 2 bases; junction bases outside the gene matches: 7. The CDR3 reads CASKKDRENTEAFF. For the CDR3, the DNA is TGTGCCAGCAAAAAAGACAGGGAAAACACTGAAGCTTTCTTT.

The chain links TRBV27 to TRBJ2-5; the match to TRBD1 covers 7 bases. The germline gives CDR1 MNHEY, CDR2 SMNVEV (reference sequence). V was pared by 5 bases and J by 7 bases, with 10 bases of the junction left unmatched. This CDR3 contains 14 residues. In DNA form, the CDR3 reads TGTGCCAGCAGTCCCCCGGGACAGCTTACGACCCAGTACTTC. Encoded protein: CASSPPGQLTTQYF.

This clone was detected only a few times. This CDR3 reads CSAASGSLYEQYF. The CDR3 bases are TGCAGCGCGGCTAGCGGGAGTTTATACGAGCAGTACTTC. The chain links TRBV29-1 to TRBJ2-7, with TRBD2 matching 10 bases. This CDR3 contains 13 residues. After removal of 7 bases from V and 4 bases from J, the junction contained 7 bases not matched to a gene. Germline lookup yields CDR1 SQVTM and CDR2 ANQGSEA.

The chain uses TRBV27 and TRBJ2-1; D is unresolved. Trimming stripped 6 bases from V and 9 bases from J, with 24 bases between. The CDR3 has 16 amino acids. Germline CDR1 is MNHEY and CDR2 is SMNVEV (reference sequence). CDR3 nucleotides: TGTGCCAGCAGCCGTCCATCGGCCGGTACAGTTTTTGAGCAGTTCTTC. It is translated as CASSRPSAGTVFEQFF.

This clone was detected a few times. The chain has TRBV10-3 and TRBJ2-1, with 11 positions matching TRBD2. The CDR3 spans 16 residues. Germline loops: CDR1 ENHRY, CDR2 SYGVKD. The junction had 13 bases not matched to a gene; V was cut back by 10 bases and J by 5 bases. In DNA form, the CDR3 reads TGTGCCACCTATAGGCCCCTAGCGGGAGGAAACAATGAGCAGTTCTTC. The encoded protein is CATYRPLAGGNNEQFF.

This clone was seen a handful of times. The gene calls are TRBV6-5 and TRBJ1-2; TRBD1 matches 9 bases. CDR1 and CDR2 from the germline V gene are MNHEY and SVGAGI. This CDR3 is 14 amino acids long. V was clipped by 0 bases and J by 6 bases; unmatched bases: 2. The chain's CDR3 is CASSYSQGANGYTF. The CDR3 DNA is TGTGCCAGCAGTTACTCACAGGGGGCCAATGGCTACACCTTC.

This CDR3 is CASSDGRGNNEQFF. CDR3 in DNA: TGTGCCAGCAGCGACGGGAGGGGTAACAATGAGCAGTTCTTC. The gene calls are TRBV9 and TRBJ2-1; 8 bases are shared with TRBD2. The CDR3 sequence is 14 residues long. V lost 3 bases, J lost 5 bases, and 4 bases stayed unmatched. CDR1 SGDLS and CDR2 YYNGEE come from the germline V gene. The full variable domain, in which reference TRBV9 and TRBJ2-1 provide the parts outside the CDR3, is DSGVTQTPKHLITATGQRVTLRCSPRSGDLSVYWYQQSLDQGLQFLIQYYNGEERAKGNILERFSAQQFPDLHSELNLSSLELGDSALYFCASSDGRGNNEQFFGPGTRLTVL.

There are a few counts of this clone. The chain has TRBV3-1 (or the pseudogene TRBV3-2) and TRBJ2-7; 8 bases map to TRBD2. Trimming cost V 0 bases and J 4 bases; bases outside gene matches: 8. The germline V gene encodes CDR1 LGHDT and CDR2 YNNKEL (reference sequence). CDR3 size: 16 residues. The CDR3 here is CASSQEGSGRVYEQYF. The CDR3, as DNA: TGTGCCAGCAGCCAAGAGGGAAGCGGGAGAGTGTACGAGCAGTACTTC.

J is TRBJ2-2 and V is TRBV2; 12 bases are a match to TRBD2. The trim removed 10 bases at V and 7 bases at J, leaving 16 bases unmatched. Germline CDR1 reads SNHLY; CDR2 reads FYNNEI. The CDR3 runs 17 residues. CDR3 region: CAMYRGLAGGRVGELFF. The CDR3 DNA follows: TGTGCCATGTACAGAGGCCTAGCGGGAGGGCGTGTCGGGGAGCTGTTTTTT.

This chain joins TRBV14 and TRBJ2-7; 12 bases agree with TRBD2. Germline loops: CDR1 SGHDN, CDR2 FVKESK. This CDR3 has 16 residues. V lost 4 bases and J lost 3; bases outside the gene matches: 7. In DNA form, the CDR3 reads TGTGCCAGCAGCCCGGGCGGACTAGCGGGAATCTACGAGCAGTACTTC. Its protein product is CASSPGGLAGIYEQYF.

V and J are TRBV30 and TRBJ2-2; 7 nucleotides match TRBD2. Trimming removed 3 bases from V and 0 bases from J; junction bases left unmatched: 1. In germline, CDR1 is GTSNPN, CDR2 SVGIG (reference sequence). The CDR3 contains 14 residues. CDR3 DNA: TGTGCCTGGAGGCGGGAGTCGAACACCGGGGAGCTGTTTTTT. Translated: CAWRRESNTGELFF.

CDR3 nucleotide sequence: TGTGCCAGCAGCCGACAAGGGACAGGGGGCTACGAGCAGTACTTC. Translating it yields CASSRQGTGGYEQYF. The V call is TRBV3-1 (or the pseudogene TRBV3-2), the J call TRBJ2-7; 11 bases agree with TRBD1. V lost 4 bases and J lost 3; bases outside the gene matches: 5. The CDR3 is 15 residues long. CDR1 is LGHDT and CDR2 is YNNKEL in the germline V gene (reference sequence).

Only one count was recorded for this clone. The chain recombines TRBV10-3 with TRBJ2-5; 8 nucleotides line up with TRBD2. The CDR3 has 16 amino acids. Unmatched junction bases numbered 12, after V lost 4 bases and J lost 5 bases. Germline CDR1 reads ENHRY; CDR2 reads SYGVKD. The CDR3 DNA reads TGTGCCATCAGTGGTGGGAGCGGGAGAGGACAGGAGACCCAGTACTTC. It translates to CAISGGSGRGQETQYF.

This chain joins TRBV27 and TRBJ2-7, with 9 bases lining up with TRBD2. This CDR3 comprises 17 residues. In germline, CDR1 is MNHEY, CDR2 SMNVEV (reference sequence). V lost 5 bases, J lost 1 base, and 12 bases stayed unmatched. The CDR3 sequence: CASSRQTSGGTSYEQYF. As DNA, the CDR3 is TGTGCCAGCAGTCGCCAGACTAGCGGAGGCACTTCCTACGAGCAGTACTTC.

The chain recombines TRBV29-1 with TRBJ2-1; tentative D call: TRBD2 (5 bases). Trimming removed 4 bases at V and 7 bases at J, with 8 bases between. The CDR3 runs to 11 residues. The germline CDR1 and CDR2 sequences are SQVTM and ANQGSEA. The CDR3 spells CSVVGGNEQFF. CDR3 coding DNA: TGCAGCGTTGTGGGCGGGAATGAGCAGTTCTTC.

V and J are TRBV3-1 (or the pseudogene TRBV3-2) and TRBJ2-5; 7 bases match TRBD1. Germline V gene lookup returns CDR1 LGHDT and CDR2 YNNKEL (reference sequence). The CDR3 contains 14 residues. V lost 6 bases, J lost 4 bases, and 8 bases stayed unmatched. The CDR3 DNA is TGTGCCAGCAGACCAGGGGGTGGTATAGAGACCCAGTACTTC. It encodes CASRPGGGIETQYF.